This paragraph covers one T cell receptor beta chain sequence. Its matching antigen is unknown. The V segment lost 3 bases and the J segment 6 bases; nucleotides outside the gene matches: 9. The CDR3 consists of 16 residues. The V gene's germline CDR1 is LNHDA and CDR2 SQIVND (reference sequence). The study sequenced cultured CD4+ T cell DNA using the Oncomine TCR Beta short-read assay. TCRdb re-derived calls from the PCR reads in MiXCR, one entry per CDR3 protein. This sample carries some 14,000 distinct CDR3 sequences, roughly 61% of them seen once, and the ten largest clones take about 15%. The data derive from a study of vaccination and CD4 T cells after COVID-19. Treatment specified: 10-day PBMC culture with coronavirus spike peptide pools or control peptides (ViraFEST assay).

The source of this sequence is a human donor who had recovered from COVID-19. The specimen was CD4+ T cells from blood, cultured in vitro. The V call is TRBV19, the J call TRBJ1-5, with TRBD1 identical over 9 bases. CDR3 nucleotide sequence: TGTGCCAGTAGTATGTGGGACAGGGTCGTAGGTCAGCCCCAGCATTTT. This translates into CASSMWDRVVGQPQHF. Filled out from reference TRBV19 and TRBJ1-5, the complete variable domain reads DGGITQSPKYLFRKEGQNVTLSCEQNLNHDAMYWYRQDPGQGLRLIYYSQIVNDFQKGDIAEGYSVSREKKESFPLTVTSAQKNPTAFYLCASSMWDRVVGQPQHFGDGTRLSIL.